This entry describes one TCR beta chain. The data originate from a study of blood T cell repertoires in COVID-19. Study-wide context: Sample material is recorded as cDNA or gDNA derived from T cells, B-cell-depleted T cells, or PBMCs.

Losses at the gene ends were 11 bases for V and 2 bases for J; bases not matched to a gene: 6. The CDR3 contains 13 residues. In the authors' methods: Nucleated cell counts were estimated from reference gene primer amplification. Data came from immunoSEQ multiplex PCR; TCRdb stores just in-frame clones and leaves some out. The V and J calls and clone size come from that table; D and trimming were worked out from the DNA. The sample holds 200,000 or so clones, roughly 80% seen once. The study recruited people aged about 18 to 95 years across approximately 24 US areas. Cohort placement rested on clinical history that participants reported themselves.

The genes are TRBV12-3 or TRBV12-4 and TRBJ2-1; 7 bases match TRBD2. Sequencing was performed on PBMCs or T cells enriched from blood (not recorded which). The sequence was obtained from a middle-aged man who had recovered from COVID-19. The CDR3, as DNA: TGTGCCGCCTCCCGGGGGGCCTACAATGAGCAGTTCTTC. It is translated as CAASRGAYNEQFF.